The source of this T cell receptor (beta chain) is a study of glioma-infiltrating T cells after dendritic cell vaccination. Study-wide points: Longer survival after dendritic cell vaccination followed higher pretreatment TIL content. No direct clonality-survival link was found; a diverse polyclonal response may matter.

This CDR3 region has 16 residues. Germline CDR1 ENHRY, CDR2 SYGVKD. The method was immunoSEQ multiplex PCR; TCRdb's version includes in-frame clones alone and lacks a portion of them. The sample contains 85,000 to 95,000 clones, just over 85% of which appear only once. Isocitrate dehydrogenase mutation was absent in all glioblastoma patients. Worth noting for this clone: The antigen is unknown.

The V call is TRBV10-3, the J call TRBJ2-5, with 14 bases identical to TRBD2. The better agreement between TRBJ2-7 and the DNA end casts doubt on the J call. Source: blood, taken before dendritic cell vaccination. This receptor was obtained from a human donor with glioblastoma. The DNA of the CDR3 is TGTGCCATCAGTGGGGGACTAGCGGGAGATATCTACGAGCAGTACTTC. It translates to CAISGGLAGDIYEQYF.